A single sample gave rise to the 3 T cell receptor beta chains below, sequenced in a study of blood T cell repertoires in COVID-19. The data were produced by immunoSEQ multiplex PCR, yet TCRdb's version contains in-frame clones alone and is incomplete. Of about 160,000 clones listed, roughly 84% are singletons. Source material: peripheral blood. These receptors all stem from a woman aged 80 or over with active or convalescent COVID-19.

This chain links TRBV3-1 (or the pseudogene TRBV3-2) with TRBJ2-5, with 9 bases identical to TRBD1. The CDR3 sequence is 18 residues long. V shed 1 base and J 2 bases; nucleotides not matched to a gene: 11. CDR1 LGHDT and CDR2 YNNKEL come from the germline V gene (reference sequence). The CDR3 bases are TGTGCCAGCAGCCAAGGGGACAGGGTCCCAAGATATCAAGAGACCCAGTACTTC. This gives the protein CASSQGDRVPRYQETQYF.

This clone came up once. The chain uses TRBV5-1 and TRBJ1-1, with 9 positions matching TRBD1. The CDR3 is 15 residues long. Germline V gives CDR1 SGHRS, CDR2 YFSETQ. J gave up 6 bases and V 4 bases, and 10 bases lay outside the gene matches. In DNA form, the CDR3 reads TGCGCCAGCAGCATAATGGGACAGGGAACCGCTGAAGCTTTCTTT. Translated: CASSIMGQGTAEAFF.

For this clone: Other DNA sequences in the sample encode the same CDR3. The rearrangement joins TRBV5-1 to TRBJ2-7; no clear D. The CDR3 extends over 13 amino acids. The V gene's germline CDR1 is SGHRS and CDR2 YFSETQ. V was pared by 5 bases and J by 2 bases, with 11 bases between. CDR3 in amino acids: CASRGTETYEQYF. CDR3 coding DNA: TGCGCCAGCAGGGGCACCGAAACCTACGAGCAGTACTTC.